This TCR beta chain was observed in a study of blood T cell repertoires in COVID-19. About the study: Sites across the United States, Italy and Spain contributed samples from acute and convalescent COVID-19. T cells, B-cell-depleted T cells, or PBMCs supplied cDNA or gDNA.

Original analysis: Estimation of nucleated cell counts was performed using reference gene primer amplification. The table came from immunoSEQ multiplex PCR; TCRdb's copy has only in-frame clones and leaves some out. The D gene and trimming were derived from the DNA, and the V and J assignments and clone size from that table. The data contain approximately 250,000 clones, approximately 87% of them singletons. The CDR3 is 15 residues long. Germline CDR1 is LNHDA and CDR2 is SQIVND (reference sequence). The trim removed 3 bases at V and 2 bases at J, leaving 4 bases unmatched. J is TRBJ1-2 and V is TRBV19; 9 nucleotides match TRBD1. The sample was peripheral blood. The source of this sequence is a man aged 55 to 69 who had recovered from COVID-19. The CDR3 sequence is CASSILGQGNYGYTF. As DNA, the CDR3 is TGTGCCAGTAGTATCCTGGGACAGGGAAACTATGGCTACACCTTC. Based on the CDR3 plus reference TRBV19 and TRBJ1-2, the full variable domain is DGGITQSPKYLFRKEGQNVTLSCEQNLNHDAMYWYRQDPGQGLRLIYYSQIVNDFQKGDIAEGYSVSREKKESFPLTVTSAQKNPTAFYLCASSILGQGNYGYTFGSGTRLTVV.